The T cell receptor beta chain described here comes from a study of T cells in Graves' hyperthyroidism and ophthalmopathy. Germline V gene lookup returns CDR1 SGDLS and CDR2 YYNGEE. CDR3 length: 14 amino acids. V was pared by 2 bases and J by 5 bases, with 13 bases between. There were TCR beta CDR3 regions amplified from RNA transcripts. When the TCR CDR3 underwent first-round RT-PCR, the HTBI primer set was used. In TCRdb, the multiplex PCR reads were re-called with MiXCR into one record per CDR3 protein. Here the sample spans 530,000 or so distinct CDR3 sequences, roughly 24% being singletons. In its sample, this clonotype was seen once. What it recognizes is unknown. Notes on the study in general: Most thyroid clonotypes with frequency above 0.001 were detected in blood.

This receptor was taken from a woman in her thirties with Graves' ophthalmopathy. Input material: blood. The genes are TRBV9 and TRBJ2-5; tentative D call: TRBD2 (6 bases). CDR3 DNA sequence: TGTGCCAGCAGCGTGCAGAGCAGCGGGGAGACCCAGTACTTC. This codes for CASSVQSSGETQYF.